Shown below are 18 T cell receptor beta chains from a single sample sequenced in a study of graft-versus-host responses after intestinal transplantation. Profiling relied on immunoSEQ multiplex PCR, and the TCRdb table lists in-frame clones only, not all of them. The sample lists approximately 85,000 clones; around 90% were seen once. Their recognized antigens are unknown. The source material was unstimulated CD8+ T cells sorted from spleen or lymph node cells, sampled before transplant. Every receptor here comes from a human donor who was the organ donor for an intestinal transplant.

V gene TRBV7-9 combines with J gene TRBJ2-3; D might be TRBD2 (5 bases). Per germline, CDR1 SEHNR and CDR2 FQNEAQ (reference sequence). Trimming stripped 5 bases from V and 1 base from J, with 10 bases between. CDR3 length: 14 amino acids. CDR3 DNA sequence: TGTGCCAGCAGCGAGGGATTCGGCACAGATACGCAGTATTTT. Its protein product is CASSEGFGTDTQYF.

This chain joins TRBV7-9 and TRBJ2-7; maybe TRBD1 (5 bases). The CDR3 runs 11 residues. V was clipped by 1 base and J by 8 bases, with 6 bases between them. Germline V lookup: CDR1 SEHNR, CDR2 FQNEAQ (reference sequence). The CDR3 here is CASSLVGQQYF. The CDR3 bases are TGTGCCAGCAGCTTAGTGGGGCAGCAGTACTTC.

The V call is TRBV27, the J call TRBJ1-2; 11 nucleotides line up with TRBD1. CDR1 is MNHEY and CDR2 is SMNVEV in the germline V gene (reference sequence). With V trimmed by 4 bases and J by 4 bases, 2 bases remained unmatched. CDR3 length: 14 residues. CDR3 residues: CASSYGQGAYGYTF. The DNA for the CDR3 is TGTGCCAGCAGTTACGGACAGGGGGCCTATGGCTACACCTTC.

The chain is built from TRBV19 and TRBJ2-2; D possibly corresponds to TRBD1 (6 bases). The V gene's germline CDR1 is LNHDA and CDR2 SQIVND (reference sequence). This CDR3 contains 14 residues. V gave up 5 bases and J gave up 0 bases, with 7 bases separating them. CDR3 loop: CASSWTANTGELFF. CDR3 coding DNA: TGTGCCAGTAGTTGGACAGCGAACACCGGGGAGCTGTTTTTT.

This sequence joins TRBV5-1 and TRBJ2-7; TRBD2 is a possible D gene (6 bases). The CDR3 sequence is 13 residues long. The V end was cut by 4 bases, the J end by 7 bases, with 15 bases between. Germline lookup yields CDR1 SGHRS and CDR2 YFSETQ. The CDR3 DNA follows: TGCGCCAGCAGCGGGGACGGGAGCTGGGAGCAGTACTTC. Protein product: CASSGDGSWEQYF.

The rearrangement joins TRBV4-2 to TRBJ1-2; 9 positions agree with TRBD1. V was clipped by 5 bases and J by 8 bases; unmatched bases: 24. The length of the CDR3 is 19 residues. CDR1 LGHNA and CDR2 YNFKEQ come from the germline V gene. Here the CDR3 DNA reads TGTGCCAGCAGCTCCGGCGCTTCTGGGACAGGGTTTTTGAATCTCGGCTACACCTTC. Translation gives CASSSGASGTGFLNLGYTF.

The V and J genes are TRBV11-2 and TRBJ2-1; 12 nucleotides match TRBD2. Germline lookup yields CDR1 SGHAT and CDR2 FQNNGV. This CDR3 is built from 17 residues. V was pared by 1 base and J by 8 bases, with 9 bases of the junction left unmatched. The CDR3 loop reads CASSLVLAGGVFDEQFF. The CDR3 DNA reads as TGTGCCAGCAGCTTAGTACTAGCGGGGGGCGTTTTCGATGAGCAGTTCTTC.

V and J are TRBV7-9 and TRBJ2-7; no clear D. The CDR3 sequence is 13 residues long. Germline loops: CDR1 SEHNR, CDR2 FQNEAQ (reference sequence). Trimming stripped 4 bases from V and 4 bases from J, with 11 bases between. The CDR3: CASSSIVWYEQYF. The CDR3 DNA is TGTGCCAGCAGCTCCATCGTATGGTACGAGCAGTACTTC.

V gene TRBV28 combines with J gene TRBJ2-7; D is unresolved. Trimming removed 6 bases from V and 7 bases from J, with 16 bases in between. Germline V gene lookup returns CDR1 MDHEN and CDR2 SYDVKM. The CDR3 runs 13 residues. As DNA, the CDR3 is TGTGCCAGCAGCCCCAATCGGGTCTTGGAGCAGTACTTC. Translating it yields CASSPNRVLEQYF.

The chain combines TRBV11-1 with TRBJ2-7; weak D call: TRBD1 (6 bases). Trimming shortened V by 5 bases and J by 6 bases, and 17 bases separated the two germline ends. Germline CDR1 SGHAT, CDR2 FQDESV (reference sequence). The CDR3 has 14 residues. The CDR3 DNA is TGTGCCAGCAGCCGCTGGGGGACACCCTCCGAGCAGTACTTC. This encodes CASSRWGTPSEQYF.

This clone occurred once. The J gene is TRBJ1-4, the V gene TRBV7-6; TRBD1 is a possible D gene (6 bases). Germline V gene lookup returns CDR1 SGHVS and CDR2 FNYEAQ. This CDR3 spans 19 amino acids. The V gene lost 5 bases and the J gene lost 0 bases, with 22 bases spanning the gap. This CDR3 reads CASSEEDSLTSATNEKLFF. The DNA of the CDR3 is TGTGCCAGCAGCGAAGAGGACAGTCTAACAAGTGCAACTAATGAAAAACTGTTTTTT.

This chain connects TRBV7-9 to TRBJ1-1; 9 positions agree with TRBD1. This CDR3 spans 15 amino acids. After removal of 4 bases from V and 5 bases from J, the junction contained 8 bases not matched to a gene. Germline V CDR1 and CDR2: SEHNR, FQNEAQ (reference sequence). CDR3 in amino acids: CASSWWTGARTEAFF. The CDR3 DNA reads TGTGCCAGCAGCTGGTGGACAGGGGCGAGGACTGAAGCTTTCTTT.

A few counts support this clone. This chain connects TRBV5-1 to TRBJ2-7, with 12 positions matching TRBD2. Germline assignment: CDR1 SGHRS and CDR2 YFSETQ. The V gene end was trimmed by 4 bases and the J gene end by 1 base; junction bases not matched to a gene: 3. The CDR3 sequence is 15 residues long. CDR3 sequence reads: CASSSLAGGSYEQYF. DNA of the CDR3: TGCGCCAGCAGCAGTCTAGCGGGGGGGTCCTACGAGCAGTACTTC.

The rearrangement uses TRBV27 and TRBJ1-2; D is possibly TRBD1 (6 bases). This CDR3 region has 16 residues. V was pared by 0 bases and J by 5 bases, with 16 bases between. CDR1 and CDR2 from the germline V gene are MNHEY and SMNVEV (reference sequence). The CDR3 is CASSLSWTDEAYGYTF. The CDR3, as DNA: TGTGCCAGCAGTTTATCGTGGACAGATGAGGCGTATGGCTACACCTTC.

J is TRBJ2-1 and V is TRBV10-2, with 9 bases that match TRBD1. From germline, CDR1 is WSHSY and CDR2 SAAADI. After removal of 8 bases from V and 3 bases from J, the junction contained 2 bases not matched to a gene. CDR3 length equals 13 residues. The CDR3 nucleotides are TGCGCCAGCCGGGACAGGGACTACAATGAGCAGTTCTTC. This encodes CASRDRDYNEQFF.

The chain employs TRBV25-1 and TRBJ1-1; possibly TRBD1 for D (5 bases). The V end lost 3 bases, the J end lost 8 bases, and 13 bases lay between the germline ends. Germline V gene lookup returns CDR1 MGHDK and CDR2 SYGVNS. The CDR3 covers 13 residues. CDR3 protein: CASSDGLKGEAFF. The CDR3 nucleotides read TGTGCCAGCAGTGATGGCTTGAAGGGGGAAGCTTTCTTT.

This clone is a singleton in its sample. Other DNA sequences in this sample translate to the same CDR3. The V call is TRBV4-1, the J call TRBJ2-2; D is ambiguous. Germline V gene sequence: CDR1 MGHRA, CDR2 YSYEKL. The CDR3 length is 14 residues. Deletions cut 0 bases from V and 4 bases from J, with 6 bases between. CDR3 protein: CASSQDRSTGELFF. CDR3 in DNA: TGCGCCAGCAGCCAAGATCGGAGCACCGGGGAGCTGTTTTTT.

CDR3 coding DNA: TGTGCCATCAGTGAGGAAATAAACGAGCAGTACTTC. This gives the protein CAISEEINEQYF. The chain recombines TRBV10-3 with TRBJ2-7; D not resolved. CDR3 length: 12 residues. Germline V lookup: CDR1 ENHRY, CDR2 SYGVKD. V lost 2 bases and J lost 5, with 7 bases in between.